This T cell receptor beta chain was recorded in a study of long-term antiretroviral therapy in people with HIV. The study, taken as a whole, reports: HIV repertoires covered narrower CDR3 length ranges than controls did.

About this clone: As yet, its antigen is unknown.

V lost 3 bases and J lost 0, with 14 bases in between. This CDR3 contains 16 residues. Germline assignment: CDR1 SGHRS and CDR2 YFSETQ. Per donor, at least one pre-ART and at least two post-ART PBMC samples were obtained. Version v3.0 of the immunoSEQ assay ran at survey level. Repertoires were generated with immunoSEQ multiplex PCR, while TCRdb's copy carries only in-frame clones and drops some. The profile shows tens of thousands of clones, 80% to 85% of them singletons. The sequences come from unsorted PBMCs, collected about 2.7 years after starting antiretroviral therapy. The V call is TRBV5-1, the J call TRBJ2-3; either TRBD1 or TRBD2 may supply D (6 bases each). This receptor was identified in a man aged 25 to 40 with HIV. The CDR3, as DNA: TGCGCCAGCAGCTCAGGGGTAGCGGCGAGCACAGATACGCAGTATTTT. This sequence encodes CASSSGVAASTDTQYF.